The 32 T cell receptor beta chains given below trace back to one sample, sequenced in a study of CD8 T cells in ankylosing spondylitis. From the 5' RACE reads, TCRdb called clonotypes with MiXCR, one entry per CDR3 protein. The sample lists some 270,000 distinct CDR3 sequences; under 20% were seen once. Material for sequencing was blood, either unsorted or a sorted T cell fraction (not recorded which). The source of these receptors is a male donor with ankylosing spondylitis or in good health (not recorded which).

This clonotype came up a few times. The rearrangement links TRBV4-1 to TRBJ2-7, with TRBD2 as a possible D gene (5 bases). Trimming shortened V by 1 base and J by 0 bases, and 10 bases separated the two germline ends. The CDR3 sequence is 15 residues long. CDR1 MGHRA and CDR2 YSYEKL come from the germline V gene. The CDR3 DNA follows: TGCGCCAGCAGCCAAGGACGGACTGCCTCCTACGAGCAGTACTTC. Residues: CASSQGRTASYEQYF.

This chain connects TRBV24-1 to TRBJ2-1; TRBD2 is a possible D gene (5 bases). Trimming stripped 12 bases from V and 7 bases from J, with 12 bases between. This CDR3 has 11 amino acids. Germline V gene data show CDR1 as KGHDR and CDR2 as SFDVKD. The CDR3 sequence: CACGLGNEQFF. The CDR3 DNA is TGTGCCTGCGGGTTGGGGAATGAGCAGTTCTTC.

This chain links TRBV4-2 with TRBJ2-1; D might be TRBD1 or TRBD2, each matching 10 bases. V lost 4 bases and J 4 bases, leaving 23 bases between the germline ends. Looked up from germline, CDR1 is LGHNA and CDR2 is YNFKEQ. The CDR3 covers 18 residues. The CDR3 nucleotides read TGTGCCAGCAGCCTGACAGGGGGCGGACTAGCGGTGTACAATGAGCAGTTCTTC. Translating gives CASSLTGGGLAVYNEQFF.

The chain carries TRBV28 and TRBJ2-7; either TRBD1 or TRBD2 may supply D (5 bases each). Per germline, CDR1 MDHEN and CDR2 SYDVKM. The CDR3 contains 16 residues. V was shortened by 6 bases and J by 7 bases, with 25 bases between the two germline ends. CDR3: CASSPPPGPSLGEQYF. CDR3 nucleotide sequence: TGTGCCAGCAGCCCCCCCCCGGGACCGTCATTGGGGGAGCAGTACTTC.

This clonotype has just one count. The rearrangement uses TRBV12-3 or TRBV12-4 and TRBJ2-7, with D unclear. Trimming cost V 6 bases and J 6 bases, with 12 bases left between them. There are 12 residues in the CDR3. Written as DNA, the CDR3 is TGTGCCAGCAGCCCGAGTCTCGGCGAGCAGTACTTC. It translates to CASSPSLGEQYF.

This clonotype was counted only a few times. The chain uses TRBV9 and TRBJ2-1; no clear D. In germline, CDR1 is SGDLS, CDR2 YYNGEE. The V gene lost 0 bases and the J gene lost 6 bases, with 10 bases spanning the gap. The CDR3 is made up of 14 amino acids. The CDR3 protein is CASSVARSSNEQFF. CDR3 DNA: TGTGCCAGCAGCGTAGCTCGGTCCAGCAATGAGCAGTTCTTC.

This clonotype was detected many times. The rearrangement joins TRBV4-3 to TRBJ2-4, with 9 nucleotides matching TRBD2. From germline, CDR1 is LGHNA and CDR2 YSLEER. The junction had 12 bases not matched to a gene; V was cut back by 4 bases and J by 2 bases. The CDR3 runs 18 residues. CDR3 loop: CASSLKWAGGRTKNIQYF. The CDR3 region has the DNA TGCGCCAGCAGCCTCAAGTGGGCGGGAGGGAGAACCAAAAACATTCAGTACTTC.

The table lists this clonotype with a count of one. The CDR3 region is CASSQDLMDRGLDQPQHF. CDR3 bases: TGTGCCAGCAGCCAAGACTTAATGGACAGGGGATTGGATCAGCCCCAGCATTTT. The gene calls are TRBV4-2 and TRBJ1-5; 9 nucleotides align to TRBD1. Losses at the gene ends were 0 bases for V and 5 bases for J; bases not matched to a gene: 11. CDR3 size: 18 residues. Germline CDR1 and CDR2: LGHNA and YNFKEQ.

The chain employs TRBV5-1 and TRBJ2-6; 11 bases fit TRBD1. Germline V CDR1 and CDR2: SGHRS, YFSETQ. After removal of 5 bases from V and 2 bases from J, the junction contained 12 bases not matched to a gene. The CDR3 runs to 19 residues. CDR3 in amino acids: CASSSKPPGQGAGANVLTF. For the CDR3, the DNA is TGCGCCAGCAGTTCCAAGCCCCCGGGACAGGGGGCTGGGGCCAACGTCCTGACTTTC.

This clonotype was detected ten times or more. The V and J genes are TRBV10-3 and TRBJ2-5, with TRBD1 as a possible D gene (5 bases). V was trimmed by 5 bases and J by 3 bases, leaving 10 bases between them. CDR3 size: 13 residues. From germline, CDR1 is ENHRY and CDR2 SYGVKD. As DNA, the CDR3 is TGTGCCATCAGTTCTTTAGGGGAAGAGACCCAGTACTTC. This gives the protein CAISSLGEETQYF.

The chain uses TRBV4-2 and TRBJ2-1; D unclear. There are 15 residues in the CDR3. Trimming took 1 base from V and 2 from J, leaving 9 bases between them. Germline V gene lookup returns CDR1 LGHNA and CDR2 YNFKEQ. CDR3 in DNA: TGTGCCAGCAGCCAAGCGGAGACGGCCTACAATGAGCAGTTCTTC. Residues: CASSQAETAYNEQFF.

The rearrangement links TRBV11-1 to TRBJ2-1; 11 bases line up with TRBD2. There are 15 residues in the CDR3. Germline CDR1 and CDR2: SGHAT and FQDESV (reference sequence). Trimming took 6 bases from V and 8 from J; bases not matched to a gene: 9. This CDR3 reads CASSPTSGRVYEQFF. In DNA form, the CDR3 reads TGTGCCAGCAGTCCTACTAGCGGGAGAGTTTATGAGCAGTTCTTC.

This rearrangement joins TRBV11-2 to TRBJ2-1, with D possibly matching TRBD2 (6 bases). Trimming took 3 bases from V and 0 from J, leaving 12 bases between them. This CDR3 has 16 amino acids. Germline loops: CDR1 SGHAT, CDR2 FQNNGV. The CDR3 sequence: CASSFGGFNSYNEQFF. The CDR3 DNA is TGTGCCAGCAGCTTTGGGGGGTTTAACTCCTACAATGAGCAGTTCTTC.

About this clonotype itself: Germline is not matched at one junction end, which may reflect a read error. V gene TRBV20-1 combines with J gene TRBJ1-6, with TRBD1 identical over 8 bases. The CDR3 is 15 residues long. Germline V gene sequence: CDR1 DFQATT, CDR2 SNEGSKA (reference sequence). The CDR3 nucleotides read TGCTGTGCTAGAGAGACGACAGGGGACAATTCACCCCTCCACTTT. Translation gives CCARETTGDNSPLHF.

In its sample, this clonotype was seen a few times. V usage is TRBV12-3 or TRBV12-4 and J usage is TRBJ2-1, with 11 nucleotides matching TRBD2. Trimming at V came to 5 bases and at J to 6 bases, leaving 6 bases not matched to a gene. The CDR3 runs to 15 residues. The CDR3 loop is CASSPGLAVPNEQFF. The CDR3 nucleotides read TGTGCCAGCAGTCCGGGACTAGCGGTCCCCAATGAGCAGTTCTTC.

This clonotype has ten or more counts. The chain recombines TRBV20-1 with TRBJ2-1; 9 bases line up with TRBD2. The germline V gene encodes CDR1 DFQATT and CDR2 SNEGSKA (reference sequence). The length of the CDR3 is 15 residues. With 3 bases clipped from V and 2 bases from J, the junction kept 5 bases outside the gene matches. CDR3 sequence reads: CSASPRLAAYNEQFF. CDR3 DNA: TGCAGTGCTAGTCCTCGACTAGCGGCCTACAATGAGCAGTTCTTC.

The chain joins TRBV7-2 to TRBJ2-4, with 7 positions matching TRBD2. Germline V CDR1 and CDR2: SGHTA, FQGNSA. After removal of 1 base from V and 0 bases from J, the junction contained 6 bases not matched to a gene. The CDR3 has 17 residues. CDR3 sequence reads: CASSLGEGSIAKNIQYF. CDR3 DNA sequence: TGTGCCAGCAGCTTAGGGGAGGGAAGTATAGCCAAAAACATTCAGTACTTC. The full variable domain, in which reference TRBV7-2 and TRBJ2-4 provide the parts outside the CDR3, is GAGVSQSPSNKVTEKGKDVELRCDPISGHTALYWYRQSLGQGLEFLIYFQGNSAPDKSGLPSDRFSAERTGGSVSTLTIQRTQQEDSAVYLCASSLGEGSIAKNIQYFGAGTRLSVL.

This clonotype was detected only a few times. This chain links TRBV7-9 with TRBJ2-5; tentatively, D is TRBD2 (6 bases). V lost 7 bases and J lost 2, with 23 bases in between. CDR3 length: 17 residues. Germline CDR1 reads SEHNR; CDR2 reads FQNEAQ (reference sequence). The CDR3 sequence is CASNPMRPGAKQETQYF. For the CDR3, the DNA is TGTGCCAGCAACCCTATGCGGCCGGGAGCAAAACAAGAGACCCAGTACTTC.

CDR3 nucleotide sequence: TGTGCCACCAGTGACACTCACTACAATGAGCAGTTCTTC. It encodes CATSDTHYNEQFF. The chain combines TRBV24-1 with TRBJ2-1; D is unclear. Trimming removed 4 bases from V and 3 bases from J, with 6 bases in between. Germline V gene lookup returns CDR1 KGHDR and CDR2 SFDVKD. The length of the CDR3 is 13 residues.

The rearrangement uses TRBV7-6 and TRBJ2-5; the D call may be TRBD1 or TRBD2 (6 bases each). The germline V gene encodes CDR1 SGHVS and CDR2 FNYEAQ. The CDR3 runs 17 residues. Trimming pared 2 bases from V and 2 bases from J, leaving 18 bases between. CDR3 amino acids: CASSLRAGQPNQETQYF. As DNA, the CDR3 is TGTGCCAGCAGCTTAAGGGCGGGACAACCTAATCAAGAGACCCAGTACTTC.

This chain links TRBV5-1 with TRBJ2-1; 14 positions agree with TRBD2. The J segment lost 5 bases and the V segment lost 4 bases, leaving 2 bases of the junction unmatched. The CDR3 totals 15 residues. Germline CDR1 reads SGHRS; CDR2 reads YFSETQ. The chain's CDR3 is CASSMGLAGDNEQFF. The CDR3 DNA is TGCGCCAGCAGCATGGGACTAGCGGGAGACAATGAGCAGTTCTTC. Complete variable domain (other parts from reference TRBV5-1 and TRBJ2-1): KAGVTQTPRYLIKTRGQQVTLSCSPISGHRSVSWYQQTPGQGLQFLFEYFSETQRNKGNFPGRFSGRQFSNSRSEMNVSTLELGDSALYLCASSMGLAGDNEQFFGPGTRLTVL.

This clonotype was detected only a few times. The chain joins TRBV4-2 to TRBJ2-5; TRBD1 might be the D (5 bases). Germline V lookup: CDR1 LGHNA, CDR2 YNFKEQ. V gave up 1 base and J gave up 1 base, with 10 bases separating them. CDR3 size: 15 residues. The CDR3 here is CASSQGRGGQETQYF. The CDR3 DNA reads as TGTGCCAGCAGCCAAGGAAGGGGCGGCCAAGAGACCCAGTACTTC.

The chain employs TRBV4-1 and TRBJ2-5, with 8 bases lining up with TRBD1. CDR3 length equals 16 residues. Germline values: CDR1 MGHRA, CDR2 YSYEKL. With V trimmed by 1 base and J by 9 bases, 13 bases remained unmatched. The CDR3 protein is CASSQVAQGELWAQYF. CDR3 coding DNA: TGCGCCAGCAGCCAAGTTGCACAGGGGGAACTTTGGGCCCAGTACTTC.

Ten or more counts support this clonotype. The chain uses TRBV12-3 or TRBV12-4 and TRBJ2-7; D may match TRBD1 or TRBD2 (5 bases each). This CDR3 has 16 amino acids. V was cut by 4 bases and J by 2 bases, with 18 bases left in between. DNA of the CDR3: TGTGCCAGCAGTTCCCCAGGGAGCGGATGGACCTACGAGCAGTACTTC. Translation gives CASSSPGSGWTYEQYF.

The chain has TRBV7-8 and TRBJ2-5, with 8 bases fitting TRBD2. Germline assignment: CDR1 SGHVS and CDR2 FQNEAQ. This CDR3 spans 15 amino acids. J lost 5 bases, V lost 1 base, and 6 bases had no gene match. The DNA for the CDR3 is TGTGCCAGCAGCTTAGTACGGGAGGGCGTGGAGACCCAGTACTTC. This sequence encodes CASSLVREGVETQYF.

This clonotype was observed a handful of times. The rearrangement joins TRBV6-5 to TRBJ2-5; D remains unclear. The CDR3 is 14 amino acids. Germline CDR1 and CDR2: MNHEY and SVGAGI. The V end lost 5 bases, the J end lost 1 base, and 11 bases lay between the germline ends. The CDR3 DNA is TGTGCCAGCAGTCACACCCGACCCCAAGAGACCCAGTACTTC. It is translated as CASSHTRPQETQYF.

This clonotype has more than one count but fewer than ten. The chain's CDR3 is CASSPSPGPSAFGEQYF. The CDR3 DNA follows: TGTGCCAGCAGTCCAAGCCCGGGACCTAGTGCCTTCGGCGAGCAGTACTTC. The chain links TRBV27 to TRBJ2-7; D possibly uses TRBD1 or TRBD2 (5 bases each). Trimming cost V 5 bases and J 6 bases, with 26 bases left between them. Per germline, CDR1 MNHEY and CDR2 SMNVEV (reference sequence). This CDR3 region has 17 residues.

This clonotype turned up a few times. V usage is TRBV5-1 and J usage is TRBJ2-3; D gene unclear. Germline V gene data show CDR1 as SGHRS and CDR2 as YFSETQ. V lost 2 bases, J lost 2 bases, and 12 bases lay in between. This CDR3 has 15 residues. The CDR3 reads CASSLERRATDTQYF. The CDR3 DNA is TGCGCCAGCAGCTTAGAAAGAAGGGCCACAGATACGCAGTATTTT.

The J gene is TRBJ2-1, the V gene TRBV4-3, with TRBD2 identical over 8 bases. The CDR3 is made up of 16 amino acids. Unmatched junction bases numbered 10, after V lost 0 bases and J lost 9 bases. Germline V gene data show CDR1 as LGHNA and CDR2 as YSLEER. The CDR3 loop is CASSQEVPAGATEQFF. The CDR3 bases are TGCGCCAGCAGCCAAGAAGTTCCAGCGGGAGCCACTGAGCAGTTCTTC.

The chain joins TRBV20-1 to TRBJ2-3; tentative D call: TRBD2 (6 bases). The V and J ends lost 3 bases and 3 bases respectively, with 19 bases between them. CDR1 and CDR2 from the germline V gene are DFQATT and SNEGSKA (reference sequence). The length of the CDR3 is 16 residues. CDR3 bases: TGCAGTGCTAGCCCCCATCTAGCGTCAATTACAGATACGCAGTATTTT. This codes for CSASPHLASITDTQYF.

The V and J genes are TRBV27 and TRBJ1-5, with a possible D match to TRBD1 (5 bases). The CDR3 extends over 16 amino acids. Germline V gene data show CDR1 as MNHEY and CDR2 as SMNVEV (reference sequence). V lost 5 bases, J lost 3 bases, and 17 bases lay in between. The CDR3, as DNA: TGTGCCAGCAGTCCTCGGGGAGGGGTTGACAATCAGCCCCAGCATTTT. Protein sequence: CASSPRGGVDNQPQHF.

This chain links TRBV7-2 with TRBJ2-2; 12 bases match TRBD2. The CDR3 is 16 amino acids. Unmatched junction bases numbered 4, after V lost 3 bases and J lost 5 bases. Germline lookup yields CDR1 SGHTA and CDR2 FQGNSA. CDR3: CASSFRLAGVTGELFF. In nucleotides, the CDR3 is TGTGCCAGCAGCTTTAGACTAGCGGGAGTTACCGGGGAGCTGTTTTTT.